This T cell receptor (beta chain) was recorded in a study of identifying expanded T cells in peripheral blood. Study conclusions and caveats: Technical replicates showed about 1.2 changed clones; around 2 weeks approximately 15; four weeks 19.

TCRdb's copy holds only in-frame clones and misses some; the assay was immunoSEQ multiplex PCR. The table has more than 80,000 clones, 88% seen once. With respect to this clone: The antigen is unknown.

The CDR3 is 14 residues long. V was cut by 1 base and J by 5 bases, with 12 bases left in between. Germline CDR1 and CDR2: LGHNA and YNFKEQ. The clonotype originates from a person aged 18 to 70 in good health. The chain is built from TRBV4-2 and TRBJ2-7; no reliable D call. Input material: blood. CDR3 sequence reads: CASSQGLGGDEQYF. The CDR3 DNA reads as TGTGCCAGCAGCCAAGGTCTGGGTGGAGACGAGCAGTACTTC.